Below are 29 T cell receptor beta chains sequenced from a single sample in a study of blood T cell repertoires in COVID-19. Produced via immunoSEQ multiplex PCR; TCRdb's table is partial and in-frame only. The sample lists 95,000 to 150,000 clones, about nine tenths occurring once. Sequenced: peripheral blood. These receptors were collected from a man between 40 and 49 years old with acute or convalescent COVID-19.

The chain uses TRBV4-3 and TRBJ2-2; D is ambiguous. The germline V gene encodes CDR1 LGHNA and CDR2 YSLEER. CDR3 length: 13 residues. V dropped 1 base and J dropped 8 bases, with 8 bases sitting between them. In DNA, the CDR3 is TGCGCCAGCAGCCAAGGAGGCTGGGGGGAGCTGTTTTTT. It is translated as CASSQGGWGELFF.

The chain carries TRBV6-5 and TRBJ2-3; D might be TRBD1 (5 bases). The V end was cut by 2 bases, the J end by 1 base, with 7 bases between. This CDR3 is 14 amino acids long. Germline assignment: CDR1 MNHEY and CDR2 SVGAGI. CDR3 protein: CASSYEGGTDTQYF. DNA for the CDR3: TGTGCCAGCAGTTACGAAGGGGGCACAGATACGCAGTATTTT.

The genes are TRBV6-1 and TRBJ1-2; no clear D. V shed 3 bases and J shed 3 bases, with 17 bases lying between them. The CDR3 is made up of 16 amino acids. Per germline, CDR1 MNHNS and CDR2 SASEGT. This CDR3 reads CASSDRRVGRDYGYTF. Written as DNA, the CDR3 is TGTGCCAGCAGTGATAGGCGGGTAGGGAGGGACTATGGCTACACCTTC.

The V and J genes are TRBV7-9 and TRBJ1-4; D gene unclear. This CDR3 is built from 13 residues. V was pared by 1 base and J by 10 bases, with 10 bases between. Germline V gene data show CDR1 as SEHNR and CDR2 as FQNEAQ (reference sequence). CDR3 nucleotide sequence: TGTGCCAGCAGCTTAGTCTTGGGAGTAAAACTGTTTTTT. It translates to CASSLVLGVKLFF.

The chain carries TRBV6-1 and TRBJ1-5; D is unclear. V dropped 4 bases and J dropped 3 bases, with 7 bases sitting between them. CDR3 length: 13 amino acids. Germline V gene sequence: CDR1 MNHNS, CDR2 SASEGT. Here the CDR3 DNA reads TGTGCCAGCAGTGCCCAGGCCAATCAGCCCCAGCATTTT. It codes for CASSAQANQPQHF.

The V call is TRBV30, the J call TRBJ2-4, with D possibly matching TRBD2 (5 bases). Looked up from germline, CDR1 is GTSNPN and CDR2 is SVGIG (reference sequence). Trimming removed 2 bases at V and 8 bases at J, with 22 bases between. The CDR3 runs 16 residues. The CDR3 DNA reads TGTGCCTGGAGTAGATCTACCTTAGGCTTGGGAGACATTCAGTACTTC. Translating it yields CAWSRSTLGLGDIQYF.

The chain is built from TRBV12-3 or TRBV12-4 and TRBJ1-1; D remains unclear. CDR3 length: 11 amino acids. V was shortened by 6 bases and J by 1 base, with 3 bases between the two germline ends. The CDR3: CASSWNTEAFF. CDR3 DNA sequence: TGTGCCAGCAGCTGGAACACTGAAGCTTTCTTT.

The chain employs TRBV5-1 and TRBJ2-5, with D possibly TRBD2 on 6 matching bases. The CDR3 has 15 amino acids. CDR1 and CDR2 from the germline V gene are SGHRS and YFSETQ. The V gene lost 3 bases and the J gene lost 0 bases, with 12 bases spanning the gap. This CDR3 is CASSWGRRHQETQYF. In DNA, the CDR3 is TGCGCCAGCAGCTGGGGGAGGCGGCACCAAGAGACCCAGTACTTC.

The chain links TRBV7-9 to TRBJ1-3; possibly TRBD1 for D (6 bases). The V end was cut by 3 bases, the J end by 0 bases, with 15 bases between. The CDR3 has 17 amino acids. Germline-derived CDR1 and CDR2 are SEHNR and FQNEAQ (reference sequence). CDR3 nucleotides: TGTGCCAGCAGCTTCCCCAGGACAGAACTCTCTGGAAACACCATATATTTT. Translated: CASSFPRTELSGNTIYF.

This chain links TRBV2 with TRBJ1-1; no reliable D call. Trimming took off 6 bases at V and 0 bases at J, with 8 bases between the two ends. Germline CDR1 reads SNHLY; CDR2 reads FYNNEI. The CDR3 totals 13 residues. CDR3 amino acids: CASSRGMNTEAFF. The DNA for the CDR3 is TGTGCCAGCAGCCGGGGTATGAACACTGAAGCTTTCTTT.

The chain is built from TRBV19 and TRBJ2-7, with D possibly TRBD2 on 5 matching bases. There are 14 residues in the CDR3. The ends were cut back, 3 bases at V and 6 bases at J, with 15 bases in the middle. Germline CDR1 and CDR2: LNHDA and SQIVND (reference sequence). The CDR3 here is CASSIALATAEQYF. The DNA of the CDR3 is TGTGCCAGTAGTATTGCGCTAGCAACGGCCGAGCAGTACTTC.

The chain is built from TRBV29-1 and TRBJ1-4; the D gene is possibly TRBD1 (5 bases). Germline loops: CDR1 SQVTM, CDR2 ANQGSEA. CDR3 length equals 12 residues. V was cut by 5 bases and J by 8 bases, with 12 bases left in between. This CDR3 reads CSVRQGGEKLFF. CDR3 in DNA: TGCAGCGTTCGGCAGGGAGGGGAAAAACTGTTTTTT.

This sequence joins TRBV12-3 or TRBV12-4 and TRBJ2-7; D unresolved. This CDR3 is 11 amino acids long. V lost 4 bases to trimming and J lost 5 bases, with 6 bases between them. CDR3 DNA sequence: TGTGCCAGCAGTTATCTCGACGAGCAGTACTTC. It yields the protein CASSYLDEQYF.

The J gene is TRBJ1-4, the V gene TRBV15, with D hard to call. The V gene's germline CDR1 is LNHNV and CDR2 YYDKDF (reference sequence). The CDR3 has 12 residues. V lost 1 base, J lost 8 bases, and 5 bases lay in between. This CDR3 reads CATSRAGEKLFF. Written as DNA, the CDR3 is TGTGCCACCAGCAGAGCGGGGGAAAAACTGTTTTTT.

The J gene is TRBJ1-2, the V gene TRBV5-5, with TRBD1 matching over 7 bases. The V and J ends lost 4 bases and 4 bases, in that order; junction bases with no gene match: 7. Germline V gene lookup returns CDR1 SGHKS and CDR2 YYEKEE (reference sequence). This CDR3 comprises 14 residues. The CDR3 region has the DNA TGTGCCAGCAGCCCGACAGGGTACGGCTATGGCTACACCTTC. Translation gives CASSPTGYGYGYTF.

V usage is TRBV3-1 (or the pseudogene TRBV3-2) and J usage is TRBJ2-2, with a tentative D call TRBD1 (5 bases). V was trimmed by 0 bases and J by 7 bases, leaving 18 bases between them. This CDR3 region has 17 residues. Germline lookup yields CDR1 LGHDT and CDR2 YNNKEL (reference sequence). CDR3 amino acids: CASSQDLQGRAFGELFF. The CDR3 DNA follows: TGTGCCAGCAGCCAAGATCTCCAGGGCAGGGCGTTCGGGGAGCTGTTTTTT.

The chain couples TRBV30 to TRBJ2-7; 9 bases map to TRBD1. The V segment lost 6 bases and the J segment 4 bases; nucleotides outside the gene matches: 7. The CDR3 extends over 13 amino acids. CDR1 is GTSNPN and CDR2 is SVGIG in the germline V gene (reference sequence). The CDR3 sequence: CACTGGDGYEQYF. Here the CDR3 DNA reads TGTGCCTGTACAGGGGGCGATGGATACGAGCAGTACTTC.

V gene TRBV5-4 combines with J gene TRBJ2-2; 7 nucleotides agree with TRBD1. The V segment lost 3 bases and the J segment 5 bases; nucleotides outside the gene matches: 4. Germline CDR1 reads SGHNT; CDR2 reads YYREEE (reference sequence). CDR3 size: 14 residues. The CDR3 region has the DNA TGTGCCAGCAGCTGGGACAGAATGACCGGGGAGCTGTTTTTT. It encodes CASSWDRMTGELFF.

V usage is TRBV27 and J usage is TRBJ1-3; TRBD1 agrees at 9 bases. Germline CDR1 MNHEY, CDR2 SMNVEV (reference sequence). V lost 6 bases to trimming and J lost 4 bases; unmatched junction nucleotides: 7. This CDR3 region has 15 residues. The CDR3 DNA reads TGTGCCAGCAGCATGACAGGGGGATCGGGAAACACCATATATTTT. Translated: CASSMTGGSGNTIYF.

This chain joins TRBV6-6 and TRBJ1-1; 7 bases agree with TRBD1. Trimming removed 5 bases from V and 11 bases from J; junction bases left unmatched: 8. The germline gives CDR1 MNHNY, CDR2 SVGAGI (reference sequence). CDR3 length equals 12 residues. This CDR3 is CASSDSRGPAFF. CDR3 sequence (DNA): TGTGCCAGCAGTGATTCTAGGGGGCCCGCTTTCTTT.

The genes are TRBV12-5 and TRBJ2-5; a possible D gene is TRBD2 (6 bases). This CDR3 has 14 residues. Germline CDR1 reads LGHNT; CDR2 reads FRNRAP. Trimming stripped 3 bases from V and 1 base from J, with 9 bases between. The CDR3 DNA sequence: TGTGCTAGTGGTTTCGGGACTTCCCAAGAGACCCAGTACTTC. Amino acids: CASGFGTSQETQYF.

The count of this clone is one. The chain's CDR3 is CSATPGQGTQMIAETQYF. CDR3 bases: TGCAGCGCAACTCCGGGACAGGGGACACAGATGATAGCAGAGACCCAGTACTTC. The chain is built from TRBV29-1 and TRBJ2-5; TRBD1 matches at 10 bases. Germline V gene lookup returns CDR1 SQVTM and CDR2 ANQGSEA. V dropped 7 bases and J dropped 4; count of bases not matched to a gene: 21. The CDR3 contains 18 residues.

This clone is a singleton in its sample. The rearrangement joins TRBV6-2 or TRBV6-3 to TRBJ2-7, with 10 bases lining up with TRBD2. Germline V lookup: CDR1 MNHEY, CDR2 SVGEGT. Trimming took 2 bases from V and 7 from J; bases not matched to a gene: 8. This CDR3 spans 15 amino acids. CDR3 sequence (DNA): TGTGCCAGCAGTTACGGGCTAGCGGGGGCCGTAGAGCAGTACTTC. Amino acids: CASSYGLAGAVEQYF.

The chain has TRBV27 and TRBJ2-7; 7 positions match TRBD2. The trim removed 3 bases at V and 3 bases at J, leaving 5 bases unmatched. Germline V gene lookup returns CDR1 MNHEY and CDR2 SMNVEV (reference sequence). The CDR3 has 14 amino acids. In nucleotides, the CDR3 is TGTGCCAGCAGTTTGCGTGGGGAGGGCTACGAGCAGTACTTC. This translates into CASSLRGEGYEQYF.

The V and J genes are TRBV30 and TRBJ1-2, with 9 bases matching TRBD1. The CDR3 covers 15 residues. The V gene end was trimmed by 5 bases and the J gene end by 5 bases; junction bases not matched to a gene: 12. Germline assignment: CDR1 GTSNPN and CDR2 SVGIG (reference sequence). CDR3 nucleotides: TGTGCCTGGTCCCAAGCGACAGGGGGACGATATGGCTACACCTTC. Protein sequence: CAWSQATGGRYGYTF.

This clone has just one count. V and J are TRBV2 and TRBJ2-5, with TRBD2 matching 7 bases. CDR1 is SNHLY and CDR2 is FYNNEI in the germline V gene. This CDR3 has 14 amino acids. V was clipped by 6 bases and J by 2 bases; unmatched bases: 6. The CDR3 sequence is CASRGGSRQETQYF. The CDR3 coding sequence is TGTGCCAGCAGGGGAGGGTCAAGGCAAGAGACCCAGTACTTC.

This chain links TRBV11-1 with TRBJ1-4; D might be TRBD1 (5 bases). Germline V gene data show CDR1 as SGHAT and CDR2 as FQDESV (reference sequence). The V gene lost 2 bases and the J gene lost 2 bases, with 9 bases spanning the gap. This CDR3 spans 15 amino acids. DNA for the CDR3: TGTGCCAGCAGCTTACAGGGTGCGACTAATGAAAAACTGTTTTTT. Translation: CASSLQGATNEKLFF.

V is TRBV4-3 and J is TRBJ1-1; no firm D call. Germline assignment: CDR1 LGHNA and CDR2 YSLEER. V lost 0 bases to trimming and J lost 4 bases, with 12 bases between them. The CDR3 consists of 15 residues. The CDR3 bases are TGCGCCAGCAGCCAAGAGGACTTGTACGGCACTGAAGCTTTCTTT. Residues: CASSQEDLYGTEAFF.

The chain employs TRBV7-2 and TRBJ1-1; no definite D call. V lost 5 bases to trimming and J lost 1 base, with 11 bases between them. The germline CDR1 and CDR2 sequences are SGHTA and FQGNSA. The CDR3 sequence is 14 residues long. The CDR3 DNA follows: TGTGCCAGCAGCCCAAAAATGGCGAACACTGAAGCTTTCTTT. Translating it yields CASSPKMANTEAFF. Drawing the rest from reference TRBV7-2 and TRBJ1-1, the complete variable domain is GAGVSQSPSNKVTEKGKDVELRCDPISGHTALYWYRQSLGQGLEFLIYFQGNSAPDKSGLPSDRFSAERTGGSVSTLTIQRTQQEDSAVYLCASSPKMANTEAFFGQGTRLTVV.